The 25 T cell receptor beta chains below come from one sample, sequenced in a study of cytomegalovirus exposure and HLA in healthy donors. Primers: 60 Vbeta forward and 13 Jbeta reverse. Clones were read by immunoSEQ multiplex PCR, and TCRdb kept only the in-frame ones, dropping some. The repertoire holds under 200,000 clones, with about 13% as singletons. Sequenced material: PBMCs. The receptors originated from a man between 50 and 59 years old in good health and CMV-seropositive.

In this sample, this clone turned up once. The J gene is TRBJ2-7, the V gene TRBV28; 11 nucleotides agree with TRBD1. The trim removed 4 bases at V and 5 bases at J, leaving 7 bases unmatched. The CDR3 spans 15 residues. CDR1 and CDR2 (germline): MDHEN, SYDVKM. Here the CDR3 DNA reads TGTGCCAGCAGTTCCCCCGGGACAGGGGGGAACGAGCAGTACTTC. It codes for CASSSPGTGGNEQYF. Drawing the rest from reference TRBV28 and TRBJ2-7, the complete variable domain is DVKVTQSSRYLVKRTGEKVFLECVQDMDHENMFWYRQDPGLGLRLIYFSYDVKMKEKGDIPEGYSVSREKKERFSLILESASTNQTSMYLCASSSPGTGGNEQYFGPGTRLTVT.

This clone has just a few counts. V usage is TRBV10-1 and J usage is TRBJ1-2; 9 positions match TRBD1. Germline V CDR1 and CDR2: WNHNN, SYGVQD (reference sequence). J was trimmed by 2 bases and V by 5 bases; bases with no gene match: 3. The CDR3 extends over 14 amino acids. The CDR3 here is CASSTGTGNYGYTF. The CDR3 nucleotides are TGCGCCAGCAGTACCGGGACAGGGAACTATGGCTACACCTTC.

The rearrangement joins TRBV5-4 to TRBJ1-3; D uncertain. Germline CDR1 is SGHNT and CDR2 is YYREEE (reference sequence). With 4 bases removed from V and 5 bases from J, the gap between germline ends came to 13 bases. CDR3 length: 14 residues. Here the CDR3 reads CASSQLGGRNTIYF. For the CDR3, the DNA is TGTGCCAGCAGCCAACTAGGTGGAAGAAACACCATATATTTT.

In DNA, the CDR3 is TGTGCCAGCAGCTTGGGACAGGGGGCTAAGCTGTTTTTT. This encodes CASSLGQGAKLFF. The chain employs TRBV5-4 and TRBJ1-4; 10 positions match TRBD1. CDR3 length: 13 amino acids. V shed 0 bases and J 14 bases; nucleotides not matched to a gene: 4. The V gene's germline CDR1 is SGHNT and CDR2 YYREEE (reference sequence).

The gene calls are TRBV19 and TRBJ1-1; D is possibly TRBD1 (6 bases). The germline gives CDR1 LNHDA, CDR2 SQIVND (reference sequence). This CDR3 has 13 amino acids. Trimming pared 3 bases from V and 6 bases from J, leaving 11 bases between. The CDR3 is CASSILGGSEAFF. CDR3 sequence (DNA): TGTGCCAGTAGTATTTTAGGGGGATCTGAAGCTTTCTTT.

V and J are TRBV5-6 and TRBJ2-1; D possibly corresponds to TRBD2 (5 bases). CDR1 and CDR2 (germline): SGHDT, YYEEEE. The CDR3 extends over 16 amino acids. The V gene lost 0 bases and the J gene lost 3 bases, with 13 bases spanning the gap. CDR3 nucleotides: TGTGCCAGCAGCTTGGGGGGTGGACTGATCTACAATGAGCAGTTCTTC. This codes for CASSLGGGLIYNEQFF. Complete variable domain (other parts from reference TRBV5-6 and TRBJ2-1): DAGVTQSPTHLIKTRGQQVTLRCSPKSGHDTVSWYQQALGQGPQFIFQYYEEEERQRGNFPDRFSGHQFPNYSSELNVNALLLGDSALYLCASSLGGGLIYNEQFFGPGTRLTVL.

In this sample, this clone turned up a few times. The V call is TRBV10-2, the J call TRBJ2-3; D call uncertain. Trimming shortened V by 0 bases and J by 0 bases, and 7 bases separated the two germline ends. CDR3 size: 15 residues. CDR1 and CDR2 from the germline V gene are WSHSY and SAAADI. DNA for the CDR3: TGCGCCAGCAGTGAGTCTTCCCCTAGCACAGATACGCAGTATTTT. It yields the protein CASSESSPSTDTQYF.

This clone was picked up a small number of times. As the CDR3 is not closed by the conserved phenylalanine or tryptophan, this likely results from a read error. The CDR3 nucleotides are TGTGCCAGCAGCTTTTTCTCGGGGAATGAAAAACTGTTTTTG. This encodes CASSFFSGNEKLFL. V gene TRBV5-8 combines with J gene TRBJ1-4; D gene ambiguous. Between the trimmed V and J ends, which lost 2 bases and 5 bases, there was a span of 10 bases. This CDR3 spans 14 amino acids. In germline, CDR1 is SGHTS, CDR2 YDEGEE.

The sample holds a few counts of this clone. The CDR3: CSAWDRAKHGYTF. As DNA, the CDR3 is TGCAGCGCTTGGGACAGGGCAAAACATGGCTACACCTTC. The V and J genes are TRBV29-1 and TRBJ1-2; 9 bases are shared with TRBD1. Unmatched junction bases numbered 9, after V lost 7 bases and J lost 6 bases. The CDR3 spans 13 residues. CDR1 is SQVTM, CDR2 ANQGSEA, per germline.

This clone has just a few counts. The genes are TRBV5-4 and TRBJ1-3, with 7 bases that match TRBD1. The CDR3 consists of 15 residues. The germline V gene has CDR1 SGHNT and CDR2 YYREEE (reference sequence). Trimming removed 3 bases from V and 2 bases from J; junction bases left unmatched: 5. CDR3 sequence: CASSSQGMPGNTIYF. DNA of the CDR3: TGTGCCAGCAGCTCACAGGGGATGCCTGGAAACACCATATATTTT. Using reference TRBV5-4 and TRBJ1-3 for the parts outside the CDR3, the full variable domain is ETGVTQSPTHLIKTRGQQVTLRCSSQSGHNTVSWYQQALGQGPQFIFQYYREEENGRGNFPPRFSGLQFPNYSSELNVNALELDDSALYLCASSSQGMPGNTIYFGEGSWLTVV.

This clone was counted between two and nine times. The chain links TRBV5-6 to TRBJ1-2, with D perhaps matching TRBD1 (6 bases). Trimming stripped 2 bases from V and 8 bases from J, with 19 bases between. From germline, CDR1 is SGHDT and CDR2 YYEEEE. CDR3 length equals 15 residues. The CDR3 DNA sequence: TGTGCCAGCAGCTTTAGACAGGCTGCGATAGGAGGCTACACCTTC. Its protein product is CASSFRQAAIGGYTF.

The chain has TRBV6-5 and TRBJ1-2, with 9 positions matching TRBD1. The V segment lost 5 bases and the J segment 1 base; nucleotides outside the gene matches: 5. This CDR3 region has 15 residues. CDR1 is MNHEY, CDR2 SVGAGI, per germline. CDR3: CASSPWTGDNYGYTF. For the CDR3, the DNA is TGTGCCAGCAGTCCCTGGACAGGGGATAACTATGGCTACACCTTC.

This sequence joins TRBV7-3 and TRBJ2-2, with D unclear. Per the germline V gene, CDR1 is SGHTA and CDR2 is FQGTGA. V was trimmed by 2 bases and J by 6 bases, leaving 7 bases between them. The CDR3 is made up of 13 amino acids. The CDR3 spells CASSLALSGELFF. In DNA, the CDR3 is TGTGCCAGCAGCTTAGCCCTATCCGGGGAGCTGTTTTTT.

This clone was observed a handful of times. This chain joins TRBV6-1 and TRBJ2-5; 11 positions match TRBD2. Germline CDR1 and CDR2: MNHNS and SASEGT. V lost 4 bases and J lost 5; bases outside the gene matches: 6. The CDR3 is 15 amino acids. CDR3: CASSALAGGLETQYF. In DNA form, the CDR3 reads TGTGCCAGCAGTGCCTTAGCGGGGGGGCTGGAGACCCAGTACTTC.

The rearrangement uses TRBV5-4 and TRBJ1-1, with 7 bases matching TRBD1. Germline V gene sequence: CDR1 SGHNT, CDR2 YYREEE (reference sequence). V lost 3 bases to trimming and J lost 1 base; unmatched junction nucleotides: 6. There are 15 residues in the CDR3. The CDR3 coding sequence is TGTGCCAGCAGCTACCTCGACAGGGCGAACACTGAAGCTTTCTTT. Translation: CASSYLDRANTEAFF.

This clone has just a few counts. The chain joins TRBV9 to TRBJ2-3; TRBD2 matches 8 bases. CDR1 is SGDLS and CDR2 is YYNGEE in the germline V gene. This CDR3 has 16 residues. The V segment lost 5 bases and the J segment 4 bases; nucleotides outside the gene matches: 12. CDR3 amino acids: CASRGVSGGAPDTQYF. The CDR3, as DNA: TGTGCCAGCAGAGGGGTGTCGGGGGGGGCCCCAGATACGCAGTATTTT.

In its sample, this clone was seen a few times. The chain combines TRBV6-6 with TRBJ2-7; 11 bases are a match to TRBD1. With V trimmed by 7 bases and J by 2 bases, 4 bases remained unmatched. The CDR3 is 14 amino acids. Germline loops: CDR1 MNHNY, CDR2 SVGAGI (reference sequence). The DNA of the CDR3 is TGTGCCAGCAAAAAGGGACAGGGGGCCTACGAGCAGTACGTC. It specifies CASKKGQGAYEQYV.

The V gene is TRBV2, the J gene TRBJ2-5; 7 bases map to TRBD2. Per germline, CDR1 SNHLY and CDR2 FYNNEI. This CDR3 is built from 14 residues. The trim removed 5 bases at V and 5 bases at J, leaving 8 bases unmatched. The CDR3 loop is CASSPRAGGETQYF. The CDR3 DNA reads TGTGCCAGCAGTCCCAGGGCCGGGGGGGAGACCCAGTACTTC.

This clone was picked up a small number of times. The chain links TRBV9 to TRBJ1-3; D call uncertain. Germline CDR1 and CDR2: SGDLS and YYNGEE. This CDR3 has 14 amino acids. V lost 5 bases, J lost 1 base, and 10 bases lay in between. CDR3 nucleotide sequence: TGTGCCAGCAGACCAGCGGTGTCTGGAAACACCATATATTTT. Translating gives CASRPAVSGNTIYF.

In this sample, this clone turned up once. This chain links TRBV5-1 with TRBJ2-1, with D maybe TRBD1 (6 bases). The CDR3 is 14 amino acids. In germline, CDR1 is SGHRS, CDR2 YFSETQ. V was shortened by 2 bases and J by 8 bases, with 14 bases between the two germline ends. In DNA form, the CDR3 reads TGCGCCAGCAGCTTTCAGGGGCGCAGGGATGAGCAGTTCTTC. Its translation is CASSFQGRRDEQFF.

This clone appeared a few times. This chain connects TRBV11-2 to TRBJ2-2; perhaps TRBD2 as D (5 bases). This CDR3 region has 15 residues. V lost 0 bases and J lost 6, with 11 bases in between. CDR1 SGHAT and CDR2 FQNNGV come from the germline V gene. The CDR3 is CASSLESLASGELFF. In DNA form, the CDR3 reads TGTGCCAGCAGCTTAGAGTCGCTAGCATCCGGGGAGCTGTTTTTT.

This clone was counted a few times. The chain links TRBV9 to TRBJ2-2; 8 bases are a match to TRBD2. The length of the CDR3 is 16 residues. CDR1 is SGDLS and CDR2 is YYNGEE in the germline V gene. J was trimmed by 6 bases and V by 0 bases; bases with no gene match: 7. The CDR3 loop is CASSVGGGRDAGELFF. For the CDR3, the DNA is TGTGCCAGCAGCGTAGGCGGGGGGCGCGACGCCGGGGAGCTGTTTTTT. Using reference TRBV9 and TRBJ2-2 for the parts outside the CDR3, the full variable domain is DSGVTQTPKHLITATGQRVTLRCSPRSGDLSVYWYQQSLDQGLQFLIQYYNGEERAKGNILERFSAQQFPDLHSELNLSSLELGDSALYFCASSVGGGRDAGELFFGEGSRLTVL.

The chain links TRBV25-1 to TRBJ1-4; D is possibly TRBD1 (5 bases). The CDR3 runs to 17 residues. Germline V gene data show CDR1 as MGHDK and CDR2 as SYGVNS. Trimming shortened V by 4 bases and J by 0 bases, and 15 bases separated the two germline ends. CDR3 residues: CASSGWTTDPTNEKLFF. The DNA of the CDR3 is TGTGCCAGCAGTGGGTGGACGACAGATCCAACTAATGAAAAACTGTTTTTT.

The rearrangement joins TRBV19 to TRBJ1-1; the D is unclear. Looked up from germline, CDR1 is LNHDA and CDR2 is SQIVND (reference sequence). Trimming left V 5 bases short and J 0 bases short, with 13 bases between. The CDR3 extends over 15 amino acids. DNA for the CDR3: TGTGCCAGTAGTGGGGAGGGTCAAATGAACACTGAAGCTTTCTTT. Its protein is CASSGEGQMNTEAFF.

CDR3 in DNA: TGTGCCAGCAGTGAAGCGGGGGGTAATGAGCAGTTCTTC. It translates to CASSEAGGNEQFF. The chain couples TRBV6-1 to TRBJ2-1; weak D call: TRBD2 (6 bases). V was cut by 0 bases and J by 7 bases, with 7 bases left in between. This CDR3 is 13 amino acids long. Germline assignment: CDR1 MNHNS and CDR2 SASEGT.